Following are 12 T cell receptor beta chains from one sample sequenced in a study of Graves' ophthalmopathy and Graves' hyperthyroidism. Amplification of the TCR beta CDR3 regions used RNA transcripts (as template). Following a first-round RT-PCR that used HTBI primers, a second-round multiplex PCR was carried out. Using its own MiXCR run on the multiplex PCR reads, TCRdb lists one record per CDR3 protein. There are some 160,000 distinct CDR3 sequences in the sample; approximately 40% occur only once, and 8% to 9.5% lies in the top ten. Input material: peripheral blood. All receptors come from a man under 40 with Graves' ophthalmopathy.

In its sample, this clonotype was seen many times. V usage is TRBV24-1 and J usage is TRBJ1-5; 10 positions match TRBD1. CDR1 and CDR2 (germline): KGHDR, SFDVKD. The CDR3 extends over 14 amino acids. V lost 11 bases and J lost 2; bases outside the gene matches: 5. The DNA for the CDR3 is TGTGCCATAGGGGACAGGGGCGGCAATCAGCCCCAGCATTTT. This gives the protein CAIGDRGGNQPQHF.

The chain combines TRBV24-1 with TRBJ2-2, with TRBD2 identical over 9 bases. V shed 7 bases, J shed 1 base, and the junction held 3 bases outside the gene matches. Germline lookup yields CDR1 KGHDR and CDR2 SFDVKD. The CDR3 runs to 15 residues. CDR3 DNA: TGTGCCACCAGCCCAGCGGGAGGGAACACCGGGGAGCTGTTTTTT. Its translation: CATSPAGGNTGELFF.

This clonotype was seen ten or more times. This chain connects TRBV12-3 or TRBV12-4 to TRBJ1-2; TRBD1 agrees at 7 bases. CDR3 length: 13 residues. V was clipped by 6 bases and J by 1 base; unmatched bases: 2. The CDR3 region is CASSRDSNYGYTF. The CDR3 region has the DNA TGTGCCAGCAGCCGGGACAGTAACTATGGCTACACCTTC.

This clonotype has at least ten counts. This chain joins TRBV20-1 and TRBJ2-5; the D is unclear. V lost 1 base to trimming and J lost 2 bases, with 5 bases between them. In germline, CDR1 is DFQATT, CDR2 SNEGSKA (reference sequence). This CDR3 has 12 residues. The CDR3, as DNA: TGCAGTGCTAGAGGCAGTCAAGAGACCCAGTACTTC. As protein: CSARGSQETQYF.

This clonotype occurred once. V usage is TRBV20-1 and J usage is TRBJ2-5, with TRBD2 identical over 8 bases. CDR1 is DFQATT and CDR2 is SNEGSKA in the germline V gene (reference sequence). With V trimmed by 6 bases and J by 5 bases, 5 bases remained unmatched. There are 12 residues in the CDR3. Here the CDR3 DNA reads TGCAGTGCGGGCGGGAGGTGGGAGACCCAGTACTTC. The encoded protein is CSAGGRWETQYF.

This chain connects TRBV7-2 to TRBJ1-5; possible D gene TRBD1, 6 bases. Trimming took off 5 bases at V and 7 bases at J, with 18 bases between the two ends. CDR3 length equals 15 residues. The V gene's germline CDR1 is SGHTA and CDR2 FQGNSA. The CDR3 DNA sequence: TGTGCCAGCAGCGGGGGGCGGGGATTGCAACAGCCCCAGCATTTT. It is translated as CASSGGRGLQQPQHF. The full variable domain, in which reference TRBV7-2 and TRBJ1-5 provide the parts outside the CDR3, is GAGVSQSPSNKVTEKGKDVELRCDPISGHTALYWYRQSLGQGLEFLIYFQGNSAPDKSGLPSDRFSAERTGGSVSTLTIQRTQQEDSAVYLCASSGGRGLQQPQHFGDGTRLSIL.

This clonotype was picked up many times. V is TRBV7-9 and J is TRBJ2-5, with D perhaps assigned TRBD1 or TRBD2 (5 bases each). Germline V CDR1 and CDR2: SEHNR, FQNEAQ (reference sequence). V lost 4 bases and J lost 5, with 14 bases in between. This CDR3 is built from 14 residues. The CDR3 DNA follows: TGTGCCAGCAGCTATCGGGACCCGGCGGAGACCCAGTACTTC. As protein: CASSYRDPAETQYF.

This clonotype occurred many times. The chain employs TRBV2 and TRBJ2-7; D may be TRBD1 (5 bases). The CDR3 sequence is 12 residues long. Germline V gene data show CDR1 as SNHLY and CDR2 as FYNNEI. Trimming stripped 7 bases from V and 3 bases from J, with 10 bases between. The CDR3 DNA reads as TGTGCCAGCAAACAGGACCGCTACGAGCAGTACTTC. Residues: CASKQDRYEQYF.

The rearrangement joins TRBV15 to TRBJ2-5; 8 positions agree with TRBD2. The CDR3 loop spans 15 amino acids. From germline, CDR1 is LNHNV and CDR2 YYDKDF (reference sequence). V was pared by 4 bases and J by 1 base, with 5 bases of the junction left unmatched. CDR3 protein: CATSTGGTLQETQYF. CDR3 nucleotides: TGTGCCACCAGCACGGGGGGGACACTCCAAGAGACCCAGTACTTC.

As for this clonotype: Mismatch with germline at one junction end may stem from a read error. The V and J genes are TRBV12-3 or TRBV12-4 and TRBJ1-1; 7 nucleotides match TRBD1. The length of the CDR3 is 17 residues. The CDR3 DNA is TGTGCCAGCAGTTCCCGCTACCAATCGACAGGGACCACTGAAGCTTCCTTT. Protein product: CASSSRYQSTGTTEASF.

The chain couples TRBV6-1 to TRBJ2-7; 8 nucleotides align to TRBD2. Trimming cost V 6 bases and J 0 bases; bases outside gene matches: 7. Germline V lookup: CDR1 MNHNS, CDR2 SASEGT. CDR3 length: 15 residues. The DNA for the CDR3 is TGTGCCAGCAGCAGCACCGGGACTAGCTCCTACGAGCAGTACTTC. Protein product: CASSSTGTSSYEQYF.

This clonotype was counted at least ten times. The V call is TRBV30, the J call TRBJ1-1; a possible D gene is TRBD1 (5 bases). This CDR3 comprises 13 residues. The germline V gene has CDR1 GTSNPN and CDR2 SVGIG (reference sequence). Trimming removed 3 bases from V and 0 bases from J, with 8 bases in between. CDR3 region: CAWRTDMNTEAFF. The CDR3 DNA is TGTGCCTGGAGGACAGACATGAACACTGAAGCTTTCTTT. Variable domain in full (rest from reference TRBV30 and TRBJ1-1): SQTIHQWPATLVQPVGSPLSLECTVEGTSNPNLYWYRQAAGRGLQLLFYSVGIGQISSEVPQNLSASRPQDRQFILSSKKLLLSDSGFYLCAWRTDMNTEAFFGQGTRLTVV.